The clone carrying this T cell receptor (beta chain) was seen ten or more times. This CDR3 is 13 amino acids long. V was cut by 8 bases and J by 2 bases, with 12 bases left in between. From germline, CDR1 is DFQATT and CDR2 SNEGSKA (reference sequence). TCRdb re-called the RT-PCR reads with MiXCR, one entry per CDR3 protein. The table has 650,000 to 800,000 distinct CDR3 sequences, over 12% seen once. The genes are TRBV20-1 and TRBJ1-4; TRBD1 is a possible D gene (5 bases). Input material: memory CD4+ T cells from blood. The sequence was collected from a female donor in good health, serving as a healthy control. CDR3 bases: TGCAGTTGGGGCGGGGAGACTAATGAAAAACTGTTTTTT. This codes for CSWGGETNEKLFF.